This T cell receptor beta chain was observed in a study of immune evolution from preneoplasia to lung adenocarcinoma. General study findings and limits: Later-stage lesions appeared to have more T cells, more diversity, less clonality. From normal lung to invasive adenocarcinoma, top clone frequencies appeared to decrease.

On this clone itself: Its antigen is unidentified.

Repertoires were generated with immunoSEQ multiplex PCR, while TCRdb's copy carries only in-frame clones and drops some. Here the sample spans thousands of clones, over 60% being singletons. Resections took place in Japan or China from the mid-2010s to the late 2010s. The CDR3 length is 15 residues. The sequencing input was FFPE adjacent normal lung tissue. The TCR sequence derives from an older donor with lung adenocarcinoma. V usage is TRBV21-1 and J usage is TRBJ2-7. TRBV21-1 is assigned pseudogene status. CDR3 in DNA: TGTGCCAGCATCAACGGTGGGACCCATAACTACGAGCAGTACTTC. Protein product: CASINGGTHNYEQYF.